What follows describes a single TCR beta chain. The source of the sample is a study of blood T cell repertoires in COVID-19. The wider study: Sites across the United States, Italy and Spain contributed samples from acute and convalescent COVID-19. Sources were T cells, B-cell-depleted T cells, or PBMCs; the material itself was cDNA or gDNA.

Original handling: Amplification of reference gene primers was used by the study to estimate nucleated cell counts. Method: immunoSEQ multiplex PCR; TCRdb's copy keeps in-frame clones and lacks some. The V and J calls and the clone size are those of that table, but D and trimming were determined from the DNA. Among 250,000 to 300,000 clones listed, about nine tenths were seen once. V shed 3 bases, J shed 5 bases, and the junction held 13 bases outside the gene matches. Germline V gene sequence: CDR1 SGHTS, CDR2 YDEGEE. The length of the CDR3 is 16 residues. V and J are TRBV5-8 and TRBJ1-1; 7 positions agree with TRBD1. The material sequenced was peripheral blood. This TCR was recovered from a woman aged 45-65 years who had recovered from COVID-19. CDR3 sequence: CASSYHTGVRTTEAFF. Here the CDR3 DNA reads TGTGCCAGCAGCTATCACACAGGGGTGCGTACTACTGAAGCTTTCTTT.